This entry describes one T cell receptor (beta chain). This specimen belongs to a study of blood T cell repertoires in COVID-19. Across the study: Specimens from acute and convalescent COVID-19 originated in the United States, Italy and Spain. PBMCs, B-cell-depleted T cells, or T cells provided the cDNA or gDNA that made up the material.

Per the original data handling: It was from reference gene primer amplification that nucleated cell counts were estimated. Repertoires were generated with immunoSEQ multiplex PCR, while TCRdb's copy carries only in-frame clones and drops some. V, J and clone size reflect that table, while D and trimming were determined from the DNA. The repertoire has 100,000 to 110,000 clones, almost 80% of them found once; the top ten carry approximately 29%. V shed 3 bases, J shed 4 bases, and the junction held 6 bases outside the gene matches. The CDR3 consists of 16 residues. Germline V CDR1 and CDR2: MNHNS, SASEGT.

This receptor was obtained from a man aged 65 to 79 with active or convalescent COVID-19. The chain uses TRBV6-1 and TRBJ1-5, with TRBD1 identical over 10 bases. The sample was peripheral blood. This CDR3 is CASSEVLDRGNQPQHF. The CDR3, as DNA: TGTGCCAGCAGTGAGGTATTGGACAGGGGGAATCAGCCCCAGCATTTT.